Reported below is one TCR beta chain. This CDR3 has 14 residues. V shed 6 bases and J 6 bases; nucleotides not matched to a gene: 5. In germline, CDR1 is LNHDA, CDR2 SQIVND (reference sequence). TCRdb keeps only in-frame clones here, not all; method: immunoSEQ multiplex PCR. Among more than 85,000 clones listed, 85% to 90% were seen once. The entry originates in a study of T cell responses to AZD1222 COVID-19 vaccine. The sequencing here drew on peripheral blood, taken 28 days after the second AZD1222 dose. The chain employs TRBV19 and TRBJ2-1, with TRBD2 identical over 10 bases. The clonotype originates from an adult who received the AZD1222 COVID-19 vaccine. CDR3 DNA sequence: TGTGCCAGTAGCCGGACTAGCGGAGGCAATGAGCAGTTCTTC. This encodes CASSRTSGGNEQFF.